This T cell receptor beta chain was obtained from a study of shared clonotypes between healthy human individuals. Notes on this clone: Its antigen is undetermined.

Findings and limits, study-wide: It was observed that about 5% of naive CD4 clonotypes were shared across several donors.

Participating donors were healthy, HIV-negative adults free of recent acute infections or vaccinations. Profiling relied on immunoSEQ multiplex PCR, and the TCRdb table lists in-frame clones only, not all of them. The profile shows 1.6 million or so clones, 96% of them singletons. CDR3 length equals 13 residues. The germline V gene has CDR1 SGHTA and CDR2 FQGNSA. Trimming took 5 bases from V and 11 from J, leaving 16 bases between them. Sequencing was done on a sample of naive CD4+ T cells sorted from blood. Subset in this sample: CD45RA+ positively selected. This sequence joins TRBV7-2 and TRBJ2-1, with D perhaps TRBD1 (6 bases). The sequence derives from a man aged 30 to 39 in good health. The CDR3 region has the DNA TGTGCCAGCAGCGGCGCCCAGGGGCACCAGCAGTTCTTC. This translates into CASSGAQGHQQFF.